This TCR beta chain was sequenced in a study of beta chain features in type 1 diabetes. In its sample, this clone was seen a few times. The CDR3 extends over 15 amino acids. It was via CD45RO/CCR7/CD25/CD127/CD95/CD27 that CD4+ naive, central memory, regulatory and stem cell-like memory cells were sorted. As every portion of the isolated RNA was reverse transcribed, the sequencing read expressed TCRB transcripts. Assay used: immunoSEQ multiplex PCR; TCRdb lists only in-frame clones, some missing. Here the sample spans a few hundred thousand clones, roughly 11% being singletons. This receptor was identified in a man aged 18 to 30 in good health. Specimen: central memory CD4+ T cells from blood. The chain joins TRBV1 to TRBJ2-1; TRBD2 was called by the table and not checked on the DNA. TRBV1 is reported as a pseudogene. The CDR3: CTSSQDSRAYNEQFF. DNA for the CDR3: TGCACCAGCAGCCAAGATTCTCGTGCCTACAATGAGCAGTTCTTC.